This T cell receptor (beta chain) comes out of a study of blood T cell repertoires in COVID-19. Study-wide background: In each case, the material was cDNA or gDNA derived from T cells, B-cell-depleted T cells, or PBMCs.

The CDR3 contains 17 residues. CDR1 and CDR2 from the germline V gene are KGHSH and LQKENI. V was clipped by 3 bases and J by 2 bases, with 20 bases between them. Original handling: Reference gene primer amplification gave nucleated cell count estimates. The repertoire was sequenced with immunoSEQ multiplex PCR; TCRdb's copy has only in-frame clones and lacks some. V, J and clone size reflect that table, while D and trimming were determined from the DNA. The table lists a few hundred thousand clones, less than 90% of them singletons. Cohort 3 donors counted as recovered after two negative PCRs, clearance, or resolved symptoms.

The chain uses TRBV18 and TRBJ2-7, with a tentative D call TRBD2 (5 bases). This sequence originates from a woman in her fifties or sixties who had recovered from COVID-19. Material: PBMCs or T cells enriched from blood (not recorded which). The CDR3 sequence is CASSPTPTYRGPYEQYF. The CDR3 bases are TGTGCCAGCTCACCGACCCCAACCTATCGGGGTCCCTACGAGCAGTACTTC.